This T cell receptor beta chain was recorded in a study of vaccination and CD4 T cells after COVID-19 (dated by TCRdb to about 2022). Study-wide context: Every convalescent patient had a positive nasal swab PCR test for SARS-CoV-2, with mild disease in nine patients and severe disease in one. In the convalescent cohort there were six males and four females, among whom were two Hispanic individuals, seven Caucasians, two Asians and one multiracial person. Post-COVID blood samples from convalescent patients were collected a median of roughly 100 days after diagnosis, with a range of roughly 35 to 161 days. The spike-specific CD4+ TCR repertoire was compared before and after mRNA vaccination in ten to eleven COVID-19 convalescent patients and a handful of infection-naive healthy vaccine recipients. Each participant got two doses of either the Pfizer-BioNTech BNT162b2 vaccine (n=8) or the Moderna mRNA-1273 vaccine (n=2). Post-vaccine blood samples were obtained a median of around 74 days after the second vaccine dose, with a range of about 14 to 241 days. For stimulating the cultures, overlapping spike peptide pools were used, derived from SARS-CoV-2 as well as from the common cold coronaviruses HCoV-NL63, HCoV-OC43 and HCoV-229E. As controls, cultures received a CEFX viral epitope pool (the positive control), an HIV-1 Nef peptide pool (the negative control), or no peptide at all. Summary of the overall study and its limitations: In convalescent patients, a median around 86% of post-vaccine SARS-CoV-2-reactive clones were detected only after vaccination, suggesting vaccine-specific priming. Of the vaccine-specific clones found in convalescent patients, nearly all (304 of 307) were mono-reactive for SARS-CoV-2 spike instead of being cross-reactive with common cold coronaviruses. Relatively few convalescent patients were included in the study, and early timepoints after natural infection were not analyzed. An increase in the median number of SARS-CoV-2-reactive clonotypes from 20 to 25 after infection to 38 after vaccination was observed, but the change was not found to be significant.

Via the germline V gene (reference sequence), CDR1 is DFQATT and CDR2 SNEGSKA. Spanning cysteine to phenylalanine, the CDR3 consists of 16 amino acids. Of the read, only the CDR3 DNA is kept; its 48 bases are in frame from base 1. Trimming removed 1 base from V and 0 bases from J; the gene matches leave 5 bases unexplained. Library method: PCR. DNA from cultured CD4+ T cells underwent TCR sequencing with the Oncomine TCR Beta short-read assay at the Johns Hopkins FTIC core. The QIAamp micro DNA kit was used to extract genomic DNA from the cultured CD4+ T cells. Oncomine TCR Beta libraries from cultured CD4+ T cells were pooled using unique dual indexes and sequenced on an Illumina iSeq 100. Regarding the original processing steps: Non-productive sequences were filtered out, and CDR3s that did not start with C, did not end with F or W, or were shorter than 7 amino acids were discarded. The MANAFEST web application was used to identify antigen-specific clonotypes by comparing peptide-stimulated wells against reference wells and other culture wells. To be called positive, a clone needed an FDR below 0.05, an odds ratio above 5, and a productive frequency above 0.1% in at least two of three replicate wells. Clonotypes that were significantly expanded in both SARS-CoV-2 spike wells and at least one common cold coronavirus spike condition were defined as cross-reactive. Similarity between CDR3 sequences was evaluated in R version 3.6.1 using Levenshtein distances (stringdist) and unrooted phylogenetic trees (ape). TCRdb reanalyzed the raw reads on its own, using fastp at Q25 for trimming and MiXCR for clone calling, and kept in-frame beta chains. Each CDR3 protein gets just one entry, which takes the most common genes and DNA from the rows behind it. The V and J calls here are based on TCRdb, not the publication. For this sample the table gives 11,000 to 15,000 distinct CDR3 sequences, of which about 54% were detected only once. The ten largest clonotypes hold 7.5% to 9.5% of the sample.

The treatment or condition label, as the study defines it: approximately nine-day PBMC culture with coronavirus spike peptide pools or control peptides (ViraFEST assay). To expand antigen-specific T cells with peptide pools and then pick out the expanded clonotypes through TCR sequencing, the study relied on the ViraFEST assay. The convalescent patients' positive SARS-CoV-2 PCR tests fell between March and December 2020, which was before the Alpha, Beta and Delta variants emerged in the United States. Each well held around 2.1 million PBMCs cultured with around 10 ug/ml peptide pools in IMDM containing roughly 5% human AB serum and approximately 10 IU/ml IL-2. Half of the culture medium was replaced with fresh IL-2-containing medium on days 3 and 7. Once the cells had been in culture for 10 days, the EasySep CD4+ T cell isolation kit was used to isolate CD4+ T cells by negative selection. Ficoll-Paque Plus gradient centrifugation was used to isolate PBMCs from whole blood, and the isolated PBMCs were then either used fresh or cryopreserved at -140C. Culture conditions were generally each tested in triplicate wells.

Concerning this clonotype: No cognate antigen has been identified for it. The input lacks base qualities; no much larger clone sits a single base away.

Sequences were derived from CD4+ T cells from blood, cultured in vitro, sampled before SARS-CoV-2 vaccination. The source is a human donor who had recovered from COVID-19. The sequence is built from TRBV20-1 and TRBJ2-5; TRBD2 agrees with 10 junctional bases. The sequence in DNA is TGCAGTGCTAGAGGGACTAGCGGAGAGTACCAAGAGACCCAGTACTTC. It is translated as CSARGTSGEYQETQYF.